This TCR beta chain was recovered during a study of PD-L1 blockade in urothelial cancer (dated by TCRdb to 2016 to 2017). Regarding the complete study: Every patient began therapy in the mid-2010s and was given atezolizumab 1,200 mg intravenously every 3 weeks. About nine tenths of the roughly 29 patients were males with bladder-origin urothelial cancer, and 18 of 29 reported a prior smoking history. An ECOG performance status of 0 or 1 was recorded for the patients, and 0 to 3 prior chemotherapy regimens had been received by the patients. Blood samples were analyzed 3 weeks after the start of treatment (second dose) and 6 weeks after the start of treatment. A median of approximately 140,000 T cells and 80,000 to 95,000 unique TCRs was obtained from blood samples, and a median clonality of approximately 0.077 was observed. The study, an exploratory multi-omic analysis, examined somatic, immune and clinical correlates of response to PD-L1 blockade with atezolizumab in urothelial cancer. TCR sequencing covered pretreatment tumor samples and matched, serially collected peripheral blood taken before and after atezolizumab treatment. Progression-free survival longer than 6 months counted as durable clinical benefit, and TCR features were additionally tested against both progression-free and overall survival. In the same patients who had TCR sequencing, pretreatment tumors also underwent whole exome sequencing and RNA sequencing. Durable clinical benefit was achieved by nine patients and was not achieved by 20 patients. Pretreatment blood TCR-seq was available for fewer than 30 patients, at least one posttreatment blood collection was obtained for some 24 patients, and tumor TCR-seq was available for some 24 patients.

General findings and caveats noted by the study authors: Improved progression-free and overall survival was found to be associated with pretreatment peripheral blood TCR clonality below the median. At 3 weeks after the start of treatment, tumor-associated TCR clones in peripheral blood had expanded more in patients with durable benefit (n of about 20, p = 0.022). Because the sample size was small (n ≈ 30) and many exploratory analyses were performed, the results are intended to be hypothesis-generating.

Each PCR received spiked-in synthetic TCR analog templates so that absolute template abundance could be estimated from read counts. The immunoSEQ assay was used to amplify TCRbeta CDR3 regions from genomic DNA with bias-controlled V and J gene primers. Sequencing of rearranged TCRbeta segments was done at approximately 20X coverage. The authors' analysis ran thus. Clustering was used to correct sequencing errors, and CDR3s were annotated against IMGT so that V, D and J genes could be assigned. Out-of-frame and stop-codon sequences were excluded, and only productive TCRbeta rearrangements were used in downstream analyses. To compute clonality, Shannon entropy was normalized by the log of the number of unique productive sequences and then subtracted from one. Clones differing between time points or between blood and tumor were identified by Fisher's exact test with Benjamini-Hochberg correction at adjusted p below 0.01. The clones in this table, taken by TCRdb from immuneACCESS, are in-frame only. Not every clone is retained; where verified, under half of the shortfall comes from an unresolved V gene, and the cause of the rest is unknown. V, J and clone size are those of that table, while D and trimming were read from the DNA. This sample comprises about 50,000 clones, 80% to 90% of them detected only once. Around 3.1% of the sample is in the top ten clones.

Interpreted using the paper, the time point label stands for: pretreatment peripheral blood. A cohort of around 28 patients with locally advanced or metastatic urothelial carcinoma, treated at Memorial Sloan Kettering on a trial protocol, was included. Peripheral blood mononuclear cells were collected pretreatment and during treatment, with between 1 and 8 total time points per patient. The Qiagen DNeasy Blood extraction kit was used to purify genomic DNA from total PBMCs and tumor samples. PBMCs were collected pretreatment and during treatment, and were isolated and stored as previously described. This clone was observed a handful of times. The clone's antigen remains unknown. The record has no base qualities; no much larger clone is one base away. The V end loses 4 bases and the J end loses 5 bases, and a stretch of 15 bases separates them. The germline V gene specifies SGHRS as CDR1 and YFSETQ as CDR2. The CDR3 covers 14 residues, taking in both the cysteine and the phenylalanine. The DNA shown is the 42-base CDR3, in frame from base 1.

The receptor was derived from a man between 65 and 85 years old with urothelial cancer. The V and J genes are TRBV5-1 and TRBJ2-5, and perhaps TRBD1 as D gene, on 6 matching bases. The sequencing used PBMCs, collected around atezolizumab (anti-PD-L1) treatment. The CDR3 is CASSLTGLRETQYF. The DNA sequence is as follows: TGCGCCAGCAGCCTAACAGGGCTCCGGGAGACCCAGTACTTC.